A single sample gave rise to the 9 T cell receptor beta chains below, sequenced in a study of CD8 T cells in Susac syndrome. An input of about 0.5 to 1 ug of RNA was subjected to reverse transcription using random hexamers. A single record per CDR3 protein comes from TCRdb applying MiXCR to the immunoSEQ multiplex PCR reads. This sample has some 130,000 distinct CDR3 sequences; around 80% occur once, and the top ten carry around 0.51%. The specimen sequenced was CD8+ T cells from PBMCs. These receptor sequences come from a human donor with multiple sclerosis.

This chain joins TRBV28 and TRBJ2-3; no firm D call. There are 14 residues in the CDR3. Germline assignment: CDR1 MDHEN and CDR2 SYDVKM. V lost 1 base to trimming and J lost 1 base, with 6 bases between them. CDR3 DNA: TGTGCCAGCAGTTTATACCCTGGCACAGATACGCAGTATTTT. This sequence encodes CASSLYPGTDTQYF.

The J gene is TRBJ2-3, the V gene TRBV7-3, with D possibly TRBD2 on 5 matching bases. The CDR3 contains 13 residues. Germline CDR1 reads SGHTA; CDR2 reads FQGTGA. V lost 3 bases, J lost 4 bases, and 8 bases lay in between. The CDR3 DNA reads TGTGCCAGCAGCTTCCTAGCATCAGATACGCAGTATTTT. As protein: CASSFLASDTQYF.

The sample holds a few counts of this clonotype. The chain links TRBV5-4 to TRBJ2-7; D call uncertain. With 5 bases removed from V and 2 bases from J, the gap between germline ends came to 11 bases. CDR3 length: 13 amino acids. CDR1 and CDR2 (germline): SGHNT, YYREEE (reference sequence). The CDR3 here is CASSGRRTYEQYF. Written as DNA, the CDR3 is TGTGCCAGCAGTGGACGGCGGACCTACGAGCAGTACTTC.

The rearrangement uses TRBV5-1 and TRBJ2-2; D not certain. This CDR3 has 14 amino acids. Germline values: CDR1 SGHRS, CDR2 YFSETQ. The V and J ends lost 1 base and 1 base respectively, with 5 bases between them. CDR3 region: CASSLKRNTGELFF. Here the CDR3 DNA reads TGCGCCAGCAGCTTGAAGCGGAACACCGGGGAGCTGTTTTTT.

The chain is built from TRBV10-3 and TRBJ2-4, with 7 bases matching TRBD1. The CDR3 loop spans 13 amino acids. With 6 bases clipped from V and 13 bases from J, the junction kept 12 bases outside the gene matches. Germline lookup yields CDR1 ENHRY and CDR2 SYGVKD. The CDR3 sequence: CAISPGTDGFQYF. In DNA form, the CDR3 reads TGTGCCATCAGCCCCGGGACAGACGGTTTCCAGTACTTC.

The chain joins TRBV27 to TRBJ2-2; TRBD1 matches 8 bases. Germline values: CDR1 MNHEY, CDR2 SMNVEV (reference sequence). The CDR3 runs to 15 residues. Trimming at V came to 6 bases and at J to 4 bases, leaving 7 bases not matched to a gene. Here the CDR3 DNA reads TGTGCCAGCAGCGCAGGGGGCGGAGGCACCGGGGAGCTGTTTTTT. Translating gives CASSAGGGGTGELFF.

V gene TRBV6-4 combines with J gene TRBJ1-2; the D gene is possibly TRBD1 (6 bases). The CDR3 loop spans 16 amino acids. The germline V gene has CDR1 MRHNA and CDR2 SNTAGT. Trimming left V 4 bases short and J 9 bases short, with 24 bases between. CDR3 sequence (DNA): TGTGCCAGCAGTGTGGGGTCTACGACAGGAGTAGGAAGCTACACCTTC. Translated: CASSVGSTTGVGSYTF.

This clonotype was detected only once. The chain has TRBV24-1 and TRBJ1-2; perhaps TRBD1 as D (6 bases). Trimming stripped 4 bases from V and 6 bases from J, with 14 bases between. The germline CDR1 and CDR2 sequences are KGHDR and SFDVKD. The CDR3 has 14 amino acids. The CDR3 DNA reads TGTGCCACCAGTGACGCAGGGGTCCCTCATGGCTACACCTTC. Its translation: CATSDAGVPHGYTF.

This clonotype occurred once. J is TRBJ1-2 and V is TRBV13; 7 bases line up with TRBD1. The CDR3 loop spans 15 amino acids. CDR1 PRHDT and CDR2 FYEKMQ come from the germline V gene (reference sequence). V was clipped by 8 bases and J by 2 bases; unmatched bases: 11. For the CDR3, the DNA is TGTGCCAGCGACAGGGTCAGGGGATCAAACTATGGCTACACCTTC. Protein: CASDRVRGSNYGYTF. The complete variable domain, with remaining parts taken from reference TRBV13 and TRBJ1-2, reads AAGVIQSPRHLIKEKRETATLKCYPIPRHDTVYWYQQGPGQDPQFLISFYEKMQSDKGSIPDRFSAQQFSDYHSELNMSSLELGDSALYFCASDRVRGSNYGYTFGSGTRLTVV.